This T cell receptor beta chain appears in the sequencing data of a study of patients and donors after allogeneic stem cell transplantation. Germline V gene lookup returns CDR1 SGHRS and CDR2 YFSETQ. The CDR3 is 16 residues long. V was cut by 0 bases and J by 2 bases, with 15 bases left in between. This clonotype was counted many times. From the RT-PCR reads, TCRdb called clonotypes with MiXCR, one entry per CDR3 protein. The table shows about 960,000 distinct CDR3 sequences, with approximately 18% occurring only once. The rearrangement joins TRBV5-1 to TRBJ2-7; D unclear. The sequence was collected from a human donor who was either an allogeneic HSCT recipient or a stem cell or donor lymphocyte infusion donor (not recorded which). It is not recorded whose cells these are; they may come from a transplant donor. Sequenced input: blood, either unsorted or a sorted T cell fraction (not recorded which). The CDR3 coding sequence is TGCGCCAGCAGCTTGGTCACCCAACGAGGACCCTACGAGCAGTACTTC. This gives the protein CASSLVTQRGPYEQYF. Full variable domain (missing parts from reference TRBV5-1 and TRBJ2-7): KAGVTQTPRYLIKTRGQQVTLSCSPISGHRSVSWYQQTPGQGLQFLFEYFSETQRNKGNFPGRFSGRQFSNSRSEMNVSTLELGDSALYLCASSLVTQRGPYEQYFGPGTRLTVT.